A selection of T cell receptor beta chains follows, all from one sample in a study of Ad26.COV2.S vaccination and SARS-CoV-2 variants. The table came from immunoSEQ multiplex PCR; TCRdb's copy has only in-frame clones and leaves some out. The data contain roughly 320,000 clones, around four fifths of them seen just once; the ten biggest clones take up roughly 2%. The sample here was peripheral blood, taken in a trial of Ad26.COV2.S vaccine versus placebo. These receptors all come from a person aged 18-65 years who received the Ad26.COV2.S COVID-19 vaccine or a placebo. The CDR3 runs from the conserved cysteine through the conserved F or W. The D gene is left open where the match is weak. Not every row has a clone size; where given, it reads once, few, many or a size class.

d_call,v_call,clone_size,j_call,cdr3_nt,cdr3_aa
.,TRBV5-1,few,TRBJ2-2,TGCGCCAGCAGCTTCGGTGATGGGACGAACACCGGGGAGCTGTTTTTT,CASSFGDGTNTGELFF
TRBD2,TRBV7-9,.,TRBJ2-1,TGTGCCAGCAGTCCCGGACTAGCGGGACTCGGAGATGAGCAGTTCTTC,CASSPGLAGLGDEQFF
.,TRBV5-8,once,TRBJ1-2,TGTGCCAGCAGCTTACTCGGTGAAGGGCGGTTCGATGGCTACACCTTC,CASSLLGEGRFDGYTF
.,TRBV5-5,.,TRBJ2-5,TGTGCCAGCAGCCCGGAACCGGGCTGGTACTACGAAGAGACCCAGTACTTC,CASSPEPGWYYEETQYF
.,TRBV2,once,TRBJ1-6,TGTGCCAGCAGTGTCAGGGACTTTAATTCACCCCTCCACTTT,CASSVRDFNSPLHF
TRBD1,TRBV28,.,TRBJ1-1,TGTGCCAGCAGGGACAGGAAAGGGGGGAACACTGAAGCTTTCTTT,CASRDRKGGNTEAFF
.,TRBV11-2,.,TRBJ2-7,TGTGCCAGCAGCCCCCGGGCCTTCAACCACGAGCAGTACTTC,CASSPRAFNHEQYF
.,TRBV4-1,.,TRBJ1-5,TGCGCCAGCAGCCAAGAGCGGTCAGGGCGTCAGCCCCAGCATTTT,CASSQERSGRQPQHF
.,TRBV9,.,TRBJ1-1,TGTGCCAGCAGCGTAGGAGGGGGGCGCGACACTGAAGCTTTCTTT,CASSVGGGRDTEAFF
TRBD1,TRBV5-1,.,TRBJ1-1,TGCGCCAGCAGCTTGCTCGGACAGGGGGGGACTGAAGCTTTCTTT,CASSLLGQGGTEAFF
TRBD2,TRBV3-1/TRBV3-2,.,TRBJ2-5,TGTGCCAGCACCATAGCGGGGGGGGAAGAGACCCAGTACTTC,CASTIAGGEETQYF
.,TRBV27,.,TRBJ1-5,TGTGCCAGCAGTTCCTTAGGGGGGTTGGATCAGCCCCAGCATTTT,CASSSLGGLDQPQHF
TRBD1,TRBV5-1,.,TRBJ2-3,TGCGCCAGCAGCGGGTTTGCGGGACAGGGGGCGCCCCGAAGCACAGATACGCAGTATTTT,CASSGFAGQGAPRSTDTQYF
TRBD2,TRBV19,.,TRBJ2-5,TGTGCCAGTAGTGAAATACTAGCGGGGGGATCAGAGACCCAGTACTTC,CASSEILAGGSETQYF
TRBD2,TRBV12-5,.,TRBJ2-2,TGTGCTAGTGGTTTGGGACTAGCGGCCGGGGAGCTGTTTTTT,CASGLGLAAGELFF
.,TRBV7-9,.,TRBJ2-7,TGTGCCAGCAGCTATGGACATTCCTACGAGCAGTACTTC,CASSYGHSYEQYF
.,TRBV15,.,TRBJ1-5,TGTGCCACCAGCAGAGATAGGGGAGGGGCACAGCCCCAGCATTTT,CATSRDRGGAQPQHF
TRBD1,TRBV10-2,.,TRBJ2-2,TGCGCCAGCTGGACAGGGCTGTACACCGGGGAGCTGTTTTTT,CASWTGLYTGELFF
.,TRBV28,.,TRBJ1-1,TGTGCCAGCTGTACTGGGGGACAACCTGAAGCTTTCTTT,CASCTGGQPEAFF
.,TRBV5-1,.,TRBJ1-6,TGCGCCAGCAACGACCTGCCGGGAAGTAATTCACCCCTCCACTTT,CASNDLPGSNSPLHF
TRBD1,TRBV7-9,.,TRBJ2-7,TGTGCCAGCAGCCATAGGGCAGGGGGCCTGGGAGAGCAGTACTTC,CASSHRAGGLGEQYF
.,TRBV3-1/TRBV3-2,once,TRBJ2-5,TGTGCCAGCAGCCAAAGGCGGGTTGGGGAGACCCAGTACTTC,CASSQRRVGETQYF
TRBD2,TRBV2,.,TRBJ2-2,TGTGCCAGCAGTAAACTAGCGGGGGGGCGCGGGGAGCTGTTTTTT,CASSKLAGGRGELFF
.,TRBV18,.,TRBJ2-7,TGTGCCAGCTCGCCCAGAATAGACGAGCAGTACTTC,CASSPRIDEQYF
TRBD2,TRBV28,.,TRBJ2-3,TGTGCCAGCGCTAGCGGGGGCCCATCGCAGTATTTT,CASASGGPSQYF
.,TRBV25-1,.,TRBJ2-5,TGTGCCAGCAGTGACCGGCCCCCCGGGAGGACCCAGTACTTC,CASSDRPPGRTQYF
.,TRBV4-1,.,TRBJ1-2,TGCGCCAGCAGCCAAGATCGGACAGATAACTATGGCTACACCTTC,CASSQDRTDNYGYTF
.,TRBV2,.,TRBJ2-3,TGTGCCAGCACCAGGGTAAATACGCAGTATTTT,CASTRVNTQYF
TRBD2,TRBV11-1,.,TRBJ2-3,TGTGCCAGCAGCTTACGGACTAGCGGTTGGCGGGATACGCAGTATTTT,CASSLRTSGWRDTQYF
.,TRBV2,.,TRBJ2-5,TGTGCCAGCAGTGAGGGGACCCAGTACTTC,CASSEGTQYF
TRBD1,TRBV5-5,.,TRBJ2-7,TGTGCCAGCTTACGTATCGGAGACAGGGACCCCTACGAGCAGTACTTC,CASLRIGDRDPYEQYF
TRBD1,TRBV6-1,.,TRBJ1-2,TGTGCCAGCAGTGACAGGGGGTACGGCTACACCTTC,CASSDRGYGYTF
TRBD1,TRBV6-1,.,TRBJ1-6,TGTGCCAGCAGTGACCTGACAGGGGGCGCCTTTTCACCCCTCCACTTT,CASSDLTGGAFSPLHF
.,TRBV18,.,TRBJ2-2,TGTGCCAGCTCACCACCGACACAGGGAAACACCGGGGAGCTGTTTTTT,CASSPPTQGNTGELFF
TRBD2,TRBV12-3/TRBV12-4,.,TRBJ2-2,TGTGGCTGGGGGAGGGACACCGGGGAGCTGTTTTTT,CGWGRDTGELFF
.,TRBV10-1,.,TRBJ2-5,TGCGCCAGCAGTGAGGGGGTCCTGGGGACCCAGTACTTC,CASSEGVLGTQYF
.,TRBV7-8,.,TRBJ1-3,TGTGCCAGCAGCTTAGCCGGGTCACTGGTGACCATATATTTT,CASSLAGSLVTIYF
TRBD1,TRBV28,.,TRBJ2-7,TGTGCCAGCAGTTTGGGGCGACAGGGGGTCTACGAGCAGTACTTC,CASSLGRQGVYEQYF
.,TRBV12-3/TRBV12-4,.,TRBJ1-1,TGTGCCAGTGACAACAGAATGAACACTGAAGCTTTCTTT,CASDNRMNTEAFF
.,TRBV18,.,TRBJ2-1,TGTGCCAGCTCACCTTGGACAGACTACAATGAGCAGTTCTTC,CASSPWTDYNEQFF
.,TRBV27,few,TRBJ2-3,TGTGCCAGCAGTTTAGGTACCACTAGCACAGATACGCAGTATTTT,CASSLGTTSTDTQYF
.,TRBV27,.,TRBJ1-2,TGTGCCAGCAGTTTACGGGGGTATGGCTACACCTTC,CASSLRGYGYTF
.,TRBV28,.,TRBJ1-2,TGTGCCAGCAGTTTAGGAAGGGCCTCTAACTATGGCTACACCTTC,CASSLGRASNYGYTF
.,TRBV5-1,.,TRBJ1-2,TGCGCCAGCAGCTTGGAAGTCGGGAGCTACACCTTC,CASSLEVGSYTF